This T cell receptor (beta chain) was captured in a study of Tregs in tolerant kidney transplant recipients. V was trimmed by 3 bases and J by 4 bases, leaving 12 bases between them. This CDR3 spans 14 amino acids. From germline, CDR1 is LNHDA and CDR2 SQIVND (reference sequence). In this sample, this clone turned up once. TCRdb's table, derived via immunoSEQ multiplex PCR, lists solely in-frame clones and lacks some. The sample consists of fewer than 80,000 clones, 98% of them appearing once. This clonotype originated in a human donor who received a combined kidney and bone marrow transplant. Sequenced here: CD4+ T cells from blood, sampled before the transplant. The chain has TRBV19 and TRBJ1-2; weak D call: TRBD1 (5 bases). In DNA form, the CDR3 reads TGTGCCAGTAGTATGGGGCAGACAACCTATGGCTACACCTTC. Its translation is CASSMGQTTYGYTF.